This T cell receptor beta chain was obtained from a study of blood T cells in healthy people across ages. Study-level results: Long-lived and aged donors differed, with more naive CD4+ cells and higher diversity in the long-lived.

Germline V gene lookup returns CDR1 MNHEY and CDR2 SVGEGT. This CDR3 is built from 16 residues. The J segment lost 7 bases and the V segment lost 2 bases, leaving 12 bases of the junction unmatched. Primed by a sample-barcoded 5' primer and a J-beta primer mix, a second PCR proceeded for about 6 to 11 cycles. A template-switch adaptor with 12 random nucleotides tagged each cDNA molecule. Using its own MiXCR run on the 5' RACE reads, TCRdb lists one record per CDR3 protein. This table holds 650,000 to 1,000,000 distinct CDR3 sequences, about 36% found once. Approximately 9.4 milliliters was the volume of peripheral blood drawn from each donor. A word on this clonotype: Its antigen is unknown.

The V call is TRBV6-2 or TRBV6-3, the J call TRBJ2-7; 9 bases fit TRBD1. Material for sequencing was blood. This receptor was identified in a young man in good health. The CDR3 DNA reads as TGTGCCAGCAGTTACCCCGGGACAGGGACCTACAATGAGCAGTACTTC. Translating gives CASSYPGTGTYNEQYF.